This T cell receptor (beta chain) was profiled in a study of T cell responses to AZD1222 COVID-19 vaccine. Produced via immunoSEQ multiplex PCR; TCRdb's table is partial and in-frame only. The sample carries about 140,000 clones, about 92% recorded once. The CDR3 loop spans 13 amino acids. CDR1 and CDR2 (germline): MNHEY, SMNVEV (reference sequence). V was pared by 5 bases and J by 5 bases, with 10 bases between. This receptor was identified in an adult in good health. This material consisted of peripheral blood, taken on day 0 of MenACWY control vaccination. J is TRBJ1-5 and V is TRBV27, with D possibly matching TRBD1 (5 bases). The DNA for the CDR3 is TGTGCCAGCAGTCCACAGGCATATCAGCCCCAGCATTTT. Translation: CASSPQAYQPQHF.